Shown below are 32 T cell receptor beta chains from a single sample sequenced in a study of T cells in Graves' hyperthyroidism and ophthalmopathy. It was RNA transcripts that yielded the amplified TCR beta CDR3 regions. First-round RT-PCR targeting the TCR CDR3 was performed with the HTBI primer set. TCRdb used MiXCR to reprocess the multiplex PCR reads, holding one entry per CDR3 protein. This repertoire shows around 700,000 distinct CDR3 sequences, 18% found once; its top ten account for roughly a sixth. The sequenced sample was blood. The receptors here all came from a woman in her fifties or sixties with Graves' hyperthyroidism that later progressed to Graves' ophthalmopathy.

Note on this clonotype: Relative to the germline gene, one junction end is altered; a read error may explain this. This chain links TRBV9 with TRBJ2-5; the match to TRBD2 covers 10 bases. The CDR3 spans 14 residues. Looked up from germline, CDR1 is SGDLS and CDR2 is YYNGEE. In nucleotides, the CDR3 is TGTGCCGGCAGCCCTACTAGCGGGGTGGAGACCCAGTACTTC. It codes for CAGSPTSGVETQYF.

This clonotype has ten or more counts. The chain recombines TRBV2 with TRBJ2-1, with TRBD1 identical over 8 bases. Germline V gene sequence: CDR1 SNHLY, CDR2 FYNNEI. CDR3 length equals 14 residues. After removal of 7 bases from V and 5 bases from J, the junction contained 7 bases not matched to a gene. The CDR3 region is CASTGQGWDNEQFF. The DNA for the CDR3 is TGTGCCAGCACAGGACAGGGATGGGACAATGAGCAGTTCTTC.

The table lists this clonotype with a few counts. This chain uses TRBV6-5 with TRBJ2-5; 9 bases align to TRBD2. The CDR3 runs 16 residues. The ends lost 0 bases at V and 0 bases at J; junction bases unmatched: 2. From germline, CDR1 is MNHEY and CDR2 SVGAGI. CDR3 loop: CASSYSPSGDQETQYF. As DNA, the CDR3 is TGTGCCAGCAGTTACTCGCCTAGCGGGGACCAAGAGACCCAGTACTTC.

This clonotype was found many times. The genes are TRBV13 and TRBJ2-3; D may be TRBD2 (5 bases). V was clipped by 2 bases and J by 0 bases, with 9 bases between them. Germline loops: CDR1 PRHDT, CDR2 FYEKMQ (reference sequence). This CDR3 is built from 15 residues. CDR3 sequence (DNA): TGTGCCAGCAGCTTAACGGGGAGAAGCACAGATACGCAGTATTTT. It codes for CASSLTGRSTDTQYF.

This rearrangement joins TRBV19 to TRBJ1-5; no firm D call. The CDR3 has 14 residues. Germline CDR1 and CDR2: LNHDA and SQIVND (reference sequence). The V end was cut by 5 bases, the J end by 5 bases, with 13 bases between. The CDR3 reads CASSADEGHQPQHF. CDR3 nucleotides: TGTGCCAGTAGTGCGGACGAAGGACATCAGCCCCAGCATTTT.

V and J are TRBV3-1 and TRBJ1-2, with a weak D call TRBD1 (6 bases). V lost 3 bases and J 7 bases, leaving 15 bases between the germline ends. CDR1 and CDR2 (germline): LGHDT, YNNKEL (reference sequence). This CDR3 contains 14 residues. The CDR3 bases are TGTGCCAGCAGCCAGCCACAGGGAGCGGGTGGCTACACCTTC. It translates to CASSQPQGAGGYTF.

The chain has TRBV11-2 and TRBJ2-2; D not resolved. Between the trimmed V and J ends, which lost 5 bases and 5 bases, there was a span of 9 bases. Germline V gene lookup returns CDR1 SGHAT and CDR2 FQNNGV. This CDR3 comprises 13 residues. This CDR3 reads CASSQTSTGELFF. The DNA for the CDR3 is TGTGCCAGCAGCCAGACAAGTACCGGGGAGCTGTTTTTT.

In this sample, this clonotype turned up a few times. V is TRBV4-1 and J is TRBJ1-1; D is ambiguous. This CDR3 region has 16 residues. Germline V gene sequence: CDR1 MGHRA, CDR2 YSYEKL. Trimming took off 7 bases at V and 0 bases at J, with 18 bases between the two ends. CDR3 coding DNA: TGCGCCAGCACCGGGAATACAGCGCGGATGAACACTGAAGCTTTCTTT. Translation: CASTGNTARMNTEAFF.

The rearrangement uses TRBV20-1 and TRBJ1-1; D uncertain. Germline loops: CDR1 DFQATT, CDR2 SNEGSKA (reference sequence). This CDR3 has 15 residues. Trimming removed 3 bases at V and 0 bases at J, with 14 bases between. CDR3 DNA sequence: TGCAGTGCTAGCCCGGGAGCCCCGATGAACACTGAAGCTTTCTTT. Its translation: CSASPGAPMNTEAFF.

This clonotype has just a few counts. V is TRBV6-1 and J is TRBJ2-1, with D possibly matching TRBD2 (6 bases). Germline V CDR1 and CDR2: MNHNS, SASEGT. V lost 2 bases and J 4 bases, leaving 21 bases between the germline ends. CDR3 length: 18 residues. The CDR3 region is CASSERVAGISSYNEQFF. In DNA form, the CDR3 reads TGTGCCAGCAGTGAAAGGGTGGCGGGAATCTCTAGTTACAATGAGCAGTTCTTC.

The CDR3 sequence: CASSSSRNYEQYF. CDR3 DNA: TGTGCCAGCAGTTCCTCCCGAAACTACGAGCAGTACTTC. The V and J genes are TRBV28 and TRBJ2-7; D uncertain. CDR1 MDHEN and CDR2 SYDVKM come from the germline V gene. This CDR3 has 13 residues. The V end was cut by 4 bases, the J end by 3 bases, with 10 bases between.

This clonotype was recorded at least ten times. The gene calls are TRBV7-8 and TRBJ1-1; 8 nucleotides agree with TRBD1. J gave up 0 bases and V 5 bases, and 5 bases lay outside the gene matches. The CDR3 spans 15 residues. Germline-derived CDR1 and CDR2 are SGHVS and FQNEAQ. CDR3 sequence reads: CASSPQGAMNTEAFF. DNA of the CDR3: TGTGCCAGCAGCCCGCAGGGGGCGATGAACACTGAAGCTTTCTTT.

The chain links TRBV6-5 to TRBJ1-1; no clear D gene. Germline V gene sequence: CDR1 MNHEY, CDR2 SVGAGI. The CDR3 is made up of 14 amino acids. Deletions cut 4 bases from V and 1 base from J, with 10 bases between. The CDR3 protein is CASSSTPWNTEAFF. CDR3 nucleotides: TGTGCCAGCAGTTCCACTCCCTGGAACACTGAAGCTTTCTTT.

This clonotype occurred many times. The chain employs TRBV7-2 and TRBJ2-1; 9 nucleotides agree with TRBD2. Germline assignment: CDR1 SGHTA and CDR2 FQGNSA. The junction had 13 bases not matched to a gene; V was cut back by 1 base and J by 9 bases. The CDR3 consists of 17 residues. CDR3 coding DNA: TGTGCCAGCAGCTTAGGGCCGTCGGCGGGGGGGCCAAGTGAGCAGTTCTTC. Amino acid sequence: CASSLGPSAGGPSEQFF.

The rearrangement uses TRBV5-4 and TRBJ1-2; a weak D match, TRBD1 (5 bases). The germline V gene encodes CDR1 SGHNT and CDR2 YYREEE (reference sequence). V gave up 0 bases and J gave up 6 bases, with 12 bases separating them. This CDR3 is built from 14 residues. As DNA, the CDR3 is TGTGCCAGCAGCTTGGGCCCCGGGACGCATGGCTACACCTTC. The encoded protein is CASSLGPGTHGYTF.

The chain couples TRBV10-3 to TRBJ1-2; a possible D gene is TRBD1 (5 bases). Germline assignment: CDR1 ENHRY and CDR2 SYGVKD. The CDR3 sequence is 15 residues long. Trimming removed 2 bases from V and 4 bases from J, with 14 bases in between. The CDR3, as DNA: TGTGCCATCAGTGAGCGACAGCTCTCCGCCTATGGCTACACCTTC. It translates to CAISERQLSAYGYTF.

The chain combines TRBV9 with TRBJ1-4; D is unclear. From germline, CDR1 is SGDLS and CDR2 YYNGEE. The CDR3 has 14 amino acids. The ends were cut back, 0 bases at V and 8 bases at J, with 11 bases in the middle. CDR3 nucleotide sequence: TGTGCCAGCAGCGTAGGCCCCTTCGGGGAAAAACTGTTTTTT. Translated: CASSVGPFGEKLFF.

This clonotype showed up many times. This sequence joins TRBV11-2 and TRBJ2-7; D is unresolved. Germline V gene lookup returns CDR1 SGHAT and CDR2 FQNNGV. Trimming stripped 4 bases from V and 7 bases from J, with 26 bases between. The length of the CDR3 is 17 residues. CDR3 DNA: TGTGCCAGCAGCTCCTTTCATTCTAGGGCTGCGAAGCGAGAGCAGTACTTC. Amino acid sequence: CASSSFHSRAAKREQYF.

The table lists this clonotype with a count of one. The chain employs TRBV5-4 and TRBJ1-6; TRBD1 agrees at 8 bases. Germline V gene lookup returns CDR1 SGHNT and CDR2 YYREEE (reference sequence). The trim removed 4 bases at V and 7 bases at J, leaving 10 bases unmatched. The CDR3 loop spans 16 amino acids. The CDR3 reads CASSREQGGINSPLHF. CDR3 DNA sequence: TGTGCCAGCAGCCGTGAACAGGGGGGTATAAATTCACCCCTCCACTTT.

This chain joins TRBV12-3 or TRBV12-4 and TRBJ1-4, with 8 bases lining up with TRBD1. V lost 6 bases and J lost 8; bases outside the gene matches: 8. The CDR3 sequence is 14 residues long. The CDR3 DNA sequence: TGTGCCAGCAGAAAGACAGGGGCCGGAGAAAAACTGTTTTTT. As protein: CASRKTGAGEKLFF.

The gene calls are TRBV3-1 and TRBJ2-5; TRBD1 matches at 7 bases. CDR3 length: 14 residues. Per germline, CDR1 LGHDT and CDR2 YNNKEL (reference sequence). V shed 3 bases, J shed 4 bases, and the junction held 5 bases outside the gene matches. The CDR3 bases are TGTGCCAGCAGCCAGACAGGGTCCGGAGAGACCCAGTACTTC. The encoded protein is CASSQTGSGETQYF.

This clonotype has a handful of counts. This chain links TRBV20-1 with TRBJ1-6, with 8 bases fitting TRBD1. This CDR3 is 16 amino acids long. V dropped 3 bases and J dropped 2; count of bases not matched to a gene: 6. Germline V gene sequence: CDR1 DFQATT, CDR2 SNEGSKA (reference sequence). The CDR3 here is CSASPQQGAYNSPLHF. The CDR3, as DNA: TGCAGTGCTAGTCCTCAACAGGGGGCCTATAATTCACCCCTCCACTTT.

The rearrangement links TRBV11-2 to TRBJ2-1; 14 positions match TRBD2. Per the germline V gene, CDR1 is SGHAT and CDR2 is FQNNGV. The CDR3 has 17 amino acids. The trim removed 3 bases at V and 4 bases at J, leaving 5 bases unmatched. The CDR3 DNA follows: TGTGCCAGCAGCTTGAGACTAGCGGGGGGGCGGTACAATGAGCAGTTCTTC. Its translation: CASSLRLAGGRYNEQFF.

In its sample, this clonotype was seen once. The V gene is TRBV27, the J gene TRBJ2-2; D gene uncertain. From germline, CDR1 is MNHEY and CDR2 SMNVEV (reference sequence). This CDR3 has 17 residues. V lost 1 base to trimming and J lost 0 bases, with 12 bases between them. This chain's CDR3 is CASSLLFGYTNTGELFF. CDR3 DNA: TGTGCCAGCAGTTTATTGTTCGGATACACGAACACCGGGGAGCTGTTTTTT.

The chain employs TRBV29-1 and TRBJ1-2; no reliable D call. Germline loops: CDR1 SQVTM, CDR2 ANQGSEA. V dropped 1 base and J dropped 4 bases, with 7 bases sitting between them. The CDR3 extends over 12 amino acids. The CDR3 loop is CSVEVRLYGYTF. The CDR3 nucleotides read TGCAGCGTTGAAGTCCGGCTCTATGGCTACACCTTC.

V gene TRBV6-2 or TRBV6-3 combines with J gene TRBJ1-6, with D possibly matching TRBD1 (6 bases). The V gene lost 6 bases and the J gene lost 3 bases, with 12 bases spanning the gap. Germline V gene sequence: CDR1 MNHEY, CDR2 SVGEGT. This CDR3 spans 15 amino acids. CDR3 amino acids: CASRGTDSYNSPLHF. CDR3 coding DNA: TGTGCCAGCAGGGGTACGGACAGCTATAATTCACCCCTCCACTTT.

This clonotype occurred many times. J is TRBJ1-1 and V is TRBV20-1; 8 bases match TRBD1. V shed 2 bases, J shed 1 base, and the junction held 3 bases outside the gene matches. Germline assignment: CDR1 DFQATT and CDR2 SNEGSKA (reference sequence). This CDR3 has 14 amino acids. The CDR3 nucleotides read TGCAGTGCTAGACCCGGGACAGGGAACACTGAAGCTTTCTTT. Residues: CSARPGTGNTEAFF.

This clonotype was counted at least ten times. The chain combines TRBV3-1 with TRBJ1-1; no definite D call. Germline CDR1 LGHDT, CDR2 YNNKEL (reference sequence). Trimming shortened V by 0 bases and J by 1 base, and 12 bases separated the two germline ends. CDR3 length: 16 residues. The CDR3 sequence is CASSQDMSRENTEAFF. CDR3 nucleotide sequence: TGTGCCAGCAGCCAAGATATGTCGAGAGAGAACACTGAAGCTTTCTTT.

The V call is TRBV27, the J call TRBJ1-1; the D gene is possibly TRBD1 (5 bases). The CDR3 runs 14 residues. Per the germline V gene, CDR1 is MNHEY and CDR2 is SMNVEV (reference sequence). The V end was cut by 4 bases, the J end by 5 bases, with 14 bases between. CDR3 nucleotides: TGTGCCAGCAGTTCGTTCTTCGGGGGGACTGAAGCTTTCTTT. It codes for CASSSFFGGTEAFF.

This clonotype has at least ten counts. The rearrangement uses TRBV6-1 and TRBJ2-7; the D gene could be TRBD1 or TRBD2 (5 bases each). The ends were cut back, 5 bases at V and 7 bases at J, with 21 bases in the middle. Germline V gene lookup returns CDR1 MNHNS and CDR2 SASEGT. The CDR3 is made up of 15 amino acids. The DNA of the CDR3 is TGTGCCAGCAGTCCGGACCGGGAAGGGGAAGAGGAGCAGTACTTC. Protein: CASSPDREGEEEQYF.

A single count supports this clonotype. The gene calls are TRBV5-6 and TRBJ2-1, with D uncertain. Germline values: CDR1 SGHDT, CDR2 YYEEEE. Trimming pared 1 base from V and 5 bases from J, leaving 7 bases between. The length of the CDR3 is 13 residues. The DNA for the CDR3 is TGTGCCAGCAGCTTGATCCTCAACAATGAGCAGTTCTTC. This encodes CASSLILNNEQFF. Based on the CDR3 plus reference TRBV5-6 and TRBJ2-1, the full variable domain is DAGVTQSPTHLIKTRGQQVTLRCSPKSGHDTVSWYQQALGQGPQFIFQYYEEEERQRGNFPDRFSGHQFPNYSSELNVNALLLGDSALYLCASSLILNNEQFFGPGTRLTVL.

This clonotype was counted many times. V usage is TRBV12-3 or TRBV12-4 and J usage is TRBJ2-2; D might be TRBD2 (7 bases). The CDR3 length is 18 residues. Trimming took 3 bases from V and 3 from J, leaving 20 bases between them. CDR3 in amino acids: CASSLGAGGPLYTGELFF. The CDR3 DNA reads TGTGCCAGCAGTTTGGGGGCCGGGGGGCCTCTTTACACCGGGGAGCTGTTTTTT.